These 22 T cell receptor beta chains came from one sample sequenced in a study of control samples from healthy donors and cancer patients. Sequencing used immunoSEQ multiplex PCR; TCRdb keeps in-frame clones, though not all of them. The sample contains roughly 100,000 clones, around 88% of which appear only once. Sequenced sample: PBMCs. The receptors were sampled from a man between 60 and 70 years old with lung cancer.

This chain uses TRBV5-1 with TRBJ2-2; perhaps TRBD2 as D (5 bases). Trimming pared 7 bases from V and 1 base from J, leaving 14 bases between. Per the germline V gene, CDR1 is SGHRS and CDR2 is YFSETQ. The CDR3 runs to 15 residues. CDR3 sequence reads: CASEGGSLNTGELFF. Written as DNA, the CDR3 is TGCGCCAGCGAGGGCGGTTCATTGAACACCGGGGAGCTGTTTTTT.

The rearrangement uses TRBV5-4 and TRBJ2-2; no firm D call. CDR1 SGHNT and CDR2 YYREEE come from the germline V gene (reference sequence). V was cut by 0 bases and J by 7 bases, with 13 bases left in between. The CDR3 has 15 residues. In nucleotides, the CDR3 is TGTGCCAGCAGCTTGGGGGGAAACCTGGGCGGGGAGCTGTTTTTT. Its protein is CASSLGGNLGGELFF.

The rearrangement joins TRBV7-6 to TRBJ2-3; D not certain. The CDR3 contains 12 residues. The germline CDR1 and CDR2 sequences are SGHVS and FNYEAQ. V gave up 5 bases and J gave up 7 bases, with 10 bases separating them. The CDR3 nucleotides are TGTGCCAGCAGCCCGGATACACATACGCAGTATTTT. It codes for CASSPDTHTQYF.

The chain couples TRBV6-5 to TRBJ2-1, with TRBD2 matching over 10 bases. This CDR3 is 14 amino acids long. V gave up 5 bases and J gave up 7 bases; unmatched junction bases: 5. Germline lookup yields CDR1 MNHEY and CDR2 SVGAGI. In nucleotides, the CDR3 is TGTGCCAGCAGTCAGCGGGGGGGCATGAATGAGCAGTTCTTC. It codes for CASSQRGGMNEQFF.

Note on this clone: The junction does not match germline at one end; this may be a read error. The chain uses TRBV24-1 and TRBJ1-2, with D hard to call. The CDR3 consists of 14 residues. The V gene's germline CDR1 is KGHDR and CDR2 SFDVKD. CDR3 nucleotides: TGTGCCACCAGTGATTTGACGGCTAACTTTGGCTACACCTTC. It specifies CATSDLTANFGYTF.

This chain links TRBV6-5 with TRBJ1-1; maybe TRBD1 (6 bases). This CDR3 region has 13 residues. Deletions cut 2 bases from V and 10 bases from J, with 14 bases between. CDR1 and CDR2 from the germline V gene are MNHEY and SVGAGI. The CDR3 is CASSYTETGAAFF. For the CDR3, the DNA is TGTGCCAGCAGTTACACGGAGACGGGGGCAGCTTTCTTT.

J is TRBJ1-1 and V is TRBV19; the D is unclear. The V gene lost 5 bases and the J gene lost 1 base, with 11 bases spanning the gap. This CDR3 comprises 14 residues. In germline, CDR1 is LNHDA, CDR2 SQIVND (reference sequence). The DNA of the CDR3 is TGTGCCAGTAGTGAATCACCAGGGAACACTGAAGCTTTCTTT. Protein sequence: CASSESPGNTEAFF. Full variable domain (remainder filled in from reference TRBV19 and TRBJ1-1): DGGITQSPKYLFRKEGQNVTLSCEQNLNHDAMYWYRQDPGQGLRLIYYSQIVNDFQKGDIAEGYSVSREKKESFPLTVTSAQKNPTAFYLCASSESPGNTEAFFGQGTRLTVV.

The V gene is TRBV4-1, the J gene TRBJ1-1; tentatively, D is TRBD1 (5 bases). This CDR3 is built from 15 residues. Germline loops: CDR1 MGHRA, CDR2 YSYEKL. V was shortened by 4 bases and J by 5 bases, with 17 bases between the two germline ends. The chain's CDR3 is CASSPERAGGTEAFF. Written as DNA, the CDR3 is TGCGCCAGCAGCCCTGAGAGGGCTGGGGGGACTGAAGCTTTCTTT.

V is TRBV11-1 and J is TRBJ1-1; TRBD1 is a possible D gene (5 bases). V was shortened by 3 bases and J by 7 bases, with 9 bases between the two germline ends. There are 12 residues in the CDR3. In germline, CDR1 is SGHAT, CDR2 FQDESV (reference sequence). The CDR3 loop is CASSLAGLEAFF. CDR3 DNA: TGTGCCAGCAGCTTGGCAGGGCTTGAAGCTTTCTTT.

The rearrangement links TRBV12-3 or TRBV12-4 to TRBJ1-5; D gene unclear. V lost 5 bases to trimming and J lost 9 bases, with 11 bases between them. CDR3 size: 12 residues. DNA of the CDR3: TGTGCCAGCAGTCAGCTTACGGGGCCCCAGCATTTT. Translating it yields CASSQLTGPQHF.

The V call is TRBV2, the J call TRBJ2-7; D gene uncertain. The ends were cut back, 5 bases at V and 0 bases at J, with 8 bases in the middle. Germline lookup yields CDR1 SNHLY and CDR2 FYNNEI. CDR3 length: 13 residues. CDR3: CASSRAVSYEQYV. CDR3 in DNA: TGTGCCAGCAGTAGGGCTGTCTCCTACGAGCAGTACGTC.

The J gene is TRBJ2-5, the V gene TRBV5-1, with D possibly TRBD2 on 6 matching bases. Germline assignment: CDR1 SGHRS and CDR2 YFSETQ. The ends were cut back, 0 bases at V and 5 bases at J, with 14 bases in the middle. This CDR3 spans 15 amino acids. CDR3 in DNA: TGCGCCAGCAGCTTGGTCGGCGGGGTTCGGGAGACCCAGTACTTC. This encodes CASSLVGGVRETQYF.

CDR3 in amino acids: CASSFLGLAARDNSGNTIYF. In DNA, the CDR3 is TGTGCCAGCAGCTTCCTGGGACTTGCCGCACGGGACAACTCTGGAAACACCATATATTTT. The chain combines TRBV14 with TRBJ1-3; perhaps TRBD1 as D (6 bases). Germline values: CDR1 SGHDN, CDR2 FVKESK. Trimming pared 5 bases from V and 0 bases from J, leaving 26 bases between. The length of the CDR3 is 20 residues.

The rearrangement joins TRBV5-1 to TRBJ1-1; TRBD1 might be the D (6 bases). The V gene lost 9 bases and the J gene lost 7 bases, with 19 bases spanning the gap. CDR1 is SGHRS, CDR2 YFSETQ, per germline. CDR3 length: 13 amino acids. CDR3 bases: TGCGCCACCGGGGCACAGGGTCCTATTGAAGCTTTCTTT. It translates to CATGAQGPIEAFF. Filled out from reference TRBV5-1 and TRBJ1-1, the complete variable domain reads KAGVTQTPRYLIKTRGQQVTLSCSPISGHRSVSWYQQTPGQGLQFLFEYFSETQRNKGNFPGRFSGRQFSNSRSEMNVSTLELGDSALYLCATGAQGPIEAFFGQGTRLTVV.

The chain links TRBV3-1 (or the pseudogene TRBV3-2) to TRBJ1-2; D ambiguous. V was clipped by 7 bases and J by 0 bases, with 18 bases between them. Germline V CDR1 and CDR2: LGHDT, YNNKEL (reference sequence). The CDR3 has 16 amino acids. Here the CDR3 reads CASNHAAGGSNYGYTF. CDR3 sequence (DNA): TGTGCCAGCAACCACGCTGCGGGAGGGTCTAACTATGGCTACACCTTC.

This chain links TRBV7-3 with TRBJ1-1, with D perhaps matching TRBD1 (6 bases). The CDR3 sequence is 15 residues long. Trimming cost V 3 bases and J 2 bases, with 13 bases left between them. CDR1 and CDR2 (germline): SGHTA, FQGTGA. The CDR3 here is CASSLGQGSNTEAFF. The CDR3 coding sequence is TGTGCCAGCAGCTTGGGGCAGGGGAGCAACACTGAAGCTTTCTTT.

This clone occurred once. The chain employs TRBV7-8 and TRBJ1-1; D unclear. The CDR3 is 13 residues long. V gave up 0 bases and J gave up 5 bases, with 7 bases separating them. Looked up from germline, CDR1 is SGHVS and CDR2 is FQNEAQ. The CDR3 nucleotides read TGTGCCAGCAGCTTAGCGGAAGGGACTGAAGCTTTCTTT. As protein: CASSLAEGTEAFF.

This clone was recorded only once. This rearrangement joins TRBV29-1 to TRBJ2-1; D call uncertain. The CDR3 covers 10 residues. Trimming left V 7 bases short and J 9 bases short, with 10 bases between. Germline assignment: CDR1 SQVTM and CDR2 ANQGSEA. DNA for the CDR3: TGCAGCGGAGGAGTTGTTGAGCAGTTCTTC. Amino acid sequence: CSGGVVEQFF.

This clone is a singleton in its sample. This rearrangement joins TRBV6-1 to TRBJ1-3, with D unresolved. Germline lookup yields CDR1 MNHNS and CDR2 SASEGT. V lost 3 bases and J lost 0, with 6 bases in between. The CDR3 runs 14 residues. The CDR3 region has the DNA TGTGCCAGCAGTGACAAAGCCTCTGGAAACACCATATATTTT. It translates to CASSDKASGNTIYF.

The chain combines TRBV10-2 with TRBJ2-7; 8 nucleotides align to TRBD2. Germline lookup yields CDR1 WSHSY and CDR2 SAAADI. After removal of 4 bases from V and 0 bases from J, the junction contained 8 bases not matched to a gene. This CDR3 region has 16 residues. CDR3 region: CASSGGRAGVSYEQYF. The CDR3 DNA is TGCGCCAGCAGTGGGGGCCGAGCGGGGGTCTCCTACGAGCAGTACTTC.

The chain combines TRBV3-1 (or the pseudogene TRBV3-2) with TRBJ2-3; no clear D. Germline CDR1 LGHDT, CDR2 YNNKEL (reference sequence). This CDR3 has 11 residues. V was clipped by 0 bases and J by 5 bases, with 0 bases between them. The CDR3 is CASSQEDTQYF. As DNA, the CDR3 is TGTGCCAGCAGCCAAGAAGATACGCAGTATTTT.

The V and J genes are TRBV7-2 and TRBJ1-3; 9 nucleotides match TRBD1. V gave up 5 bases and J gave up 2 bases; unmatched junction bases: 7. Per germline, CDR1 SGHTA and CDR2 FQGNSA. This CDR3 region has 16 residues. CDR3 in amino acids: CASSQTGQGAGNTIYF. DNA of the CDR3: TGTGCCAGCAGCCAAACGGGACAGGGAGCTGGAAACACCATATATTTT.